This passage covers 18 T cell receptor beta chains from one sample sequenced in a study of breast tumors, draining lymph nodes, adjacent tissues. TCRdb re-analysed the multiplex PCR reads in MiXCR, keeping a single row per CDR3 protein. The table shows roughly 100,000 distinct CDR3 sequences, with more than 30% occurring only once. Breast cancer patients provided tissue from their axillary draining lymph nodes. The sequenced sample was axillary lymph node tissue. Source of these receptors: a female donor with breast cancer. Some clones in this sample may be carry-over from other donors' samples.

The chain has TRBV5-1 and TRBJ1-6, with D possibly being TRBD1 (5 bases). V was shortened by 4 bases and J by 6 bases, with 14 bases between the two germline ends. There are 15 residues in the CDR3. The germline CDR1 and CDR2 sequences are SGHRS and YFSETQ. Written as DNA, the CDR3 is TGCGCCAGCAGCCTGGACAAGGGGTTTAATTCACCCCTCCACTTT. Translated: CASSLDKGFNSPLHF.

Concerning this clonotype: A junction boundary mismatches the germline segment, possibly from a read error. V usage is TRBV20-1 and J usage is TRBJ2-7, with TRBD1 identical over 9 bases. The CDR3 sequence is 14 residues long. Germline loops: CDR1 DFQATT, CDR2 SNEGSKA (reference sequence). The DNA for the CDR3 is TGCAGTGCTAGAGCGCCGGACAGGGGAAGCGAGCAGTATTTC. This sequence encodes CSARAPDRGSEQYF.

The chain is built from TRBV25-1 and TRBJ1-5; D not certain. The CDR3 contains 16 residues. V gave up 2 bases and J gave up 4 bases, with 15 bases separating them. CDR1 and CDR2 (germline): MGHDK, SYGVNS. As DNA, the CDR3 is TGTGCCAGCAGTGAACTGGGCGGGAACAAAAATCAGCCCCAGCATTTT. Its protein is CASSELGGNKNQPQHF.

This clonotype occurred once. The chain joins TRBV15 to TRBJ2-1, with 12 bases fitting TRBD2. The germline V gene has CDR1 LNHNV and CDR2 YYDKDF (reference sequence). Losses at the gene ends were 2 bases for V and 8 bases for J; bases not matched to a gene: 4. This CDR3 comprises 15 residues. This CDR3 reads CATSRMGTSGYEQFF. CDR3 DNA sequence: TGTGCCACCAGCAGAATGGGGACTAGCGGGTATGAGCAGTTCTTC.

This clonotype has a count of ten or more. The gene calls are TRBV28 and TRBJ2-7; D not certain. Germline CDR1 MDHEN, CDR2 SYDVKM. Between the trimmed V and J ends, which lost 5 bases and 3 bases, there was a span of 17 bases. The CDR3 runs to 15 residues. For the CDR3, the DNA is TGTGCCAGCAGTCTCAACCCCGCCAGGAACTACGAGCAGTACTTC. It yields the protein CASSLNPARNYEQYF.

This clonotype was seen at least ten times. V gene TRBV20-1 combines with J gene TRBJ1-2; 8 positions agree with TRBD1. CDR3 length: 16 residues. Trimming at V came to 0 bases and at J to 5 bases, leaving 11 bases not matched to a gene. Germline CDR1 is DFQATT and CDR2 is SNEGSKA (reference sequence). The CDR3 DNA is TGCAGTGCTAGAGATTTGCACAGGGGGGTTTGGTATGGCTACACCTTC. Its protein is CSARDLHRGVWYGYTF.

This clonotype came up a few times. Being one base from a much bigger clone, this may be a read error. V gene TRBV12-3 or TRBV12-4 combines with J gene TRBJ2-1, with D tentatively TRBD2 (5 bases). The V gene lost 3 bases and the J gene lost 9 bases, with 12 bases spanning the gap. The CDR3 extends over 13 amino acids. The CDR3 region has the DNA TGTGCCAGCAGTTTCATTGAGGGCGGTGAGCAGTTCTTC. Translation: CASSFIEGGEQFF.

This clonotype has ten or more counts. V gene TRBV20-1 combines with J gene TRBJ2-1; no reliable D call. Germline V lookup: CDR1 DFQATT, CDR2 SNEGSKA (reference sequence). This CDR3 is 16 amino acids long. Between the trimmed V and J ends, which lost 2 bases and 4 bases, there was a span of 18 bases. The CDR3 loop is CSARSSSRKSYNEQFF. DNA of the CDR3: TGCAGTGCTAGATCTTCTTCACGGAAGAGTTACAATGAGCAGTTCTTC.

This clonotype showed up many times. This chain connects TRBV9 to TRBJ1-5, with D perhaps matching TRBD1 (5 bases). The germline gives CDR1 SGDLS, CDR2 YYNGEE. Trimming took 1 base from V and 1 from J, leaving 12 bases between them. The CDR3 loop spans 16 amino acids. CDR3 protein: CASSVMLQESNQPQHF. The CDR3 bases are TGTGCCAGCAGCGTAATGTTACAGGAGAGCAATCAGCCCCAGCATTTT.

As for this clonotype: A read error may account for a junction end that differs from germline. This CDR3 is CASRTQGLYYGHTF. DNA of the CDR3: TGTGCCAGTAGAACGCAGGGTTTATACTATGGCCACACCTTC. J is TRBJ1-2 and V is TRBV19; weak D call: TRBD1 (5 bases). There are 14 residues in the CDR3. The germline CDR1 and CDR2 sequences are LNHDA and SQIVND (reference sequence).

In this sample, this clonotype turned up many times. V and J are TRBV12-5 and TRBJ2-7; D not resolved. Trimming left V 3 bases short and J 5 bases short, with 11 bases between. There are 13 residues in the CDR3. CDR1 is LGHNT and CDR2 is FRNRAP in the germline V gene. The CDR3 coding sequence is TGTGCTAGTGGTTTTGGAGTCGTAAACGAGCAGTACTTC. Its protein is CASGFGVVNEQYF.

In regard to this clonotype: This clone may be a read error of a much larger clone one base away. V usage is TRBV5-6 and J usage is TRBJ2-4; D perhaps matches TRBD2 (6 bases). Per the germline V gene, CDR1 is SGHDT and CDR2 is YYEEEE. V shed 7 bases and J shed 3 bases, with 14 bases lying between them. This CDR3 is built from 14 residues. The CDR3 loop reads CASGPGDFKNIQYF. CDR3 DNA: TGTGCCAGCGGCCCTGGGGACTTCAAAAACATTCAGTACTTC.

As DNA, the CDR3 is TGTGCCTGGAAAGGGTGGTTGGGGGGCCGTGGTGAAGCTTTCTTT. Protein product: CAWKGWLGGRGEAFF. The chain links TRBV30 to TRBJ1-1; maybe TRBD1 (6 bases). Between the trimmed V and J ends, which lost 4 bases and 7 bases, there was a span of 22 bases. The CDR3 runs 15 residues. Germline values: CDR1 GTSNPN, CDR2 SVGIG (reference sequence).

This clonotype has a count of ten or more. This chain links TRBV4-2 with TRBJ2-5, with D hard to call. With 0 bases removed from V and 5 bases from J, the gap between germline ends came to 10 bases. Looked up from germline, CDR1 is LGHNA and CDR2 is YNFKEQ. The CDR3 length is 14 residues. The CDR3 spells CASSQEVFGETQYF. CDR3 in DNA: TGTGCCAGCAGCCAAGAGGTTTTCGGGGAGACCCAGTACTTC.

This chain joins TRBV9 and TRBJ1-3; D is perhaps TRBD1 (6 bases). With 1 base removed from V and 2 bases from J, the gap between germline ends came to 10 bases. CDR1 is SGDLS and CDR2 is YYNGEE in the germline V gene. This CDR3 has 15 residues. The CDR3 spells CASSVSGATGNTIYF. DNA for the CDR3: TGTGCCAGCAGCGTATCGGGGGCGACTGGAAACACCATATATTTT.

This clonotype was counted once. The chain couples TRBV29-1 to TRBJ1-2; D possibly corresponds to TRBD1 (5 bases). CDR3 size: 12 residues. Trimming shortened V by 5 bases and J by 4 bases, and 11 bases separated the two germline ends. Germline values: CDR1 SQVTM, CDR2 ANQGSEA. The CDR3: CSVLSGFYGYTF. In DNA, the CDR3 is TGCAGCGTTCTCTCAGGGTTCTATGGCTACACCTTC.

Comment on this clonotype: The CDR3 carries no conserved terminal phenylalanine or tryptophan, so it likely arises from a read error. The chain carries TRBV6-1 and TRBJ1-2; 7 positions agree with TRBD1. Germline V gene sequence: CDR1 MNHNS, CDR2 SASEGT. The CDR3 length is 14 residues. The V and J ends lost 6 bases and 4 bases, in that order; junction bases with no gene match: 8. DNA of the CDR3: TGTGCCAGCAGGCCCGGGACAGACTCCTATGGCTACACCCTC. Protein product: CASRPGTDSYGYTL.

This clonotype was counted many times. J is TRBJ2-1 and V is TRBV5-6, with 7 bases that match TRBD2. The CDR3 sequence is 17 residues long. Per the germline V gene, CDR1 is SGHDT and CDR2 is YYEEEE. Trimming took 4 bases from V and 5 from J; bases not matched to a gene: 15. The CDR3 loop is CASSPGGRASSHNEQFF. The CDR3 DNA is TGTGCCAGCAGCCCCGGGGGGAGGGCCTCGAGTCACAATGAGCAGTTCTTC.